The 6 T cell receptor beta chains given below trace back to one sample, sequenced in a study of cytomegalovirus exposure and HLA in healthy donors. PCR involved 60 Vbeta and 13 Jbeta primers. The repertoire was sequenced with immunoSEQ multiplex PCR; TCRdb's copy has only in-frame clones and lacks some. The sample yields approximately 80,000 clones, over 65% seen once. Sequencing was carried out using PBMCs. The receptors shown here come from a woman aged 40 to 50 in good health and CMV-seropositive.

This chain connects TRBV30 to TRBJ1-4; D gene unclear. V was cut by 4 bases and J by 6 bases, with 6 bases left in between. Germline CDR1 is GTSNPN and CDR2 is SVGIG (reference sequence). This CDR3 comprises 11 residues. As DNA, the CDR3 is TGTGCCTGGACAGAAGATGAAAAACTGTTTTTT. Its protein is CAWTEDEKLFF. The whole variable domain, filled in from reference TRBV30 and TRBJ1-4, reads SQTIHQWPATLVQPVGSPLSLECTVEGTSNPNLYWYRQAAGRGLQLLFYSVGIGQISSEVPQNLSASRPQDRQFILSSKKLLLSDSGFYLCAWTEDEKLFFGSGTQLSVL.

The chain has TRBV6-4 and TRBJ2-7; 8 bases are shared with TRBD1. The junction had 11 bases not matched to a gene; V was cut back by 2 bases and J by 5 bases. CDR1 MRHNA and CDR2 SNTAGT come from the germline V gene. This CDR3 contains 16 residues. The CDR3 DNA reads as TGTGCCAGCAGTGACCCGTCACCAGAGACAGGGGACGAGCAGTACTTC. This gives the protein CASSDPSPETGDEQYF.

This rearrangement joins TRBV5-1 to TRBJ2-7; D uncertain. Germline V gene data show CDR1 as SGHRS and CDR2 as YFSETQ. The ends were cut back, 4 bases at V and 5 bases at J, with 13 bases in the middle. This CDR3 has 13 amino acids. This CDR3 is CASSDLSLDEQYF. CDR3 in DNA: TGCGCCAGCAGCGATCTGAGCTTGGACGAGCAGTACTTC. Filled out from reference TRBV5-1 and TRBJ2-7, the complete variable domain reads KAGVTQTPRYLIKTRGQQVTLSCSPISGHRSVSWYQQTPGQGLQFLFEYFSETQRNKGNFPGRFSGRQFSNSRSEMNVSTLELGDSALYLCASSDLSLDEQYFGPGTRLTVT.

This clone turned up a few times. The rearrangement joins TRBV10-3 to TRBJ1-5; D may be TRBD1 (5 bases). The ends were cut back, 3 bases at V and 4 bases at J, with 7 bases in the middle. CDR3 length equals 13 residues. Per germline, CDR1 ENHRY and CDR2 SYGVKD. Written as DNA, the CDR3 is TGTGCCATCAGTGAACGACAGAATCAGCCCCAGCATTTT. Encoded protein: CAISERQNQPQHF.

The chain joins TRBV5-1 to TRBJ2-7; D perhaps matches TRBD2 (6 bases). Trimming removed 4 bases from V and 3 bases from J, with 11 bases in between. There are 13 residues in the CDR3. Germline V gene sequence: CDR1 SGHRS, CDR2 YFSETQ. CDR3 sequence (DNA): TGCGCCAGCAGCCCTAGGACTAACTACGAGCAGTACTTC. Translation: CASSPRTNYEQYF. The full variable domain, rest sourced from reference TRBV5-1 and TRBJ2-7, is KAGVTQTPRYLIKTRGQQVTLSCSPISGHRSVSWYQQTPGQGLQFLFEYFSETQRNKGNFPGRFSGRQFSNSRSEMNVSTLELGDSALYLCASSPRTNYEQYFGPGTRLTVT.

This clone was detected only a few times. This chain uses TRBV9 with TRBJ1-1; 7 bases are a match to TRBD1. Trimming removed 4 bases from V and 3 bases from J; junction bases left unmatched: 3. Germline lookup yields CDR1 SGDLS and CDR2 YYNGEE. The CDR3 is made up of 13 amino acids. The CDR3 nucleotides read TGTGCCAGCAGCTCCAGGGGGTACACTGAAGCTTTCTTT. It encodes CASSSRGYTEAFF.